This passage covers 8 T cell receptor beta chains from one sample sequenced in a study of cytomegalovirus exposure and HLA in healthy donors. Generated by immunoSEQ multiplex PCR, the TCRdb table keeps only in-frame clones and is missing some. The sample includes 130,000 or so clones, roughly 86% seen only once; the top ten take around 3.4%. The sequenced material came from PBMCs. Source of these receptors: a man aged 25 to 40 in good health and CMV-seronegative.

The genes are TRBV4-1 and TRBJ2-2, with a tentative D call TRBD2 (6 bases). The CDR3 loop spans 17 amino acids. The germline V gene encodes CDR1 MGHRA and CDR2 YSYEKL. V was clipped by 4 bases and J by 3 bases, with 18 bases between them. This CDR3 reads CASSLSGRLGYTGELFF. CDR3 DNA sequence: TGCGCCAGCAGCCTATCCGGTAGACTAGGGTACACCGGGGAGCTGTTTTTT.

This clone was observed once. The chain employs TRBV12-5 and TRBJ2-7, with 9 positions matching TRBD1. This CDR3 contains 14 residues. CDR1 LGHNT and CDR2 FRNRAP come from the germline V gene. V was pared by 7 bases and J by 2 bases, with 6 bases of the junction left unmatched. CDR3 nucleotide sequence: TGTGCTAGTGTTGAGGACAGGGGACCCTACGAGCAGTACTTC. It specifies CASVEDRGPYEQYF. The variable domain in full, completed from reference TRBV12-5 and TRBJ2-7, reads DARVTQTPRHKVTEMGQEVTMRCQPILGHNTVFWYRQTMMQGLELLAYFRNRAPLDDSGMPKDRFSAEMPDATLATLKIQPSEPRDSAVYFCASVEDRGPYEQYFGPGTRLTVT.

This clone has only a few counts. This chain connects TRBV6-5 to TRBJ2-7, with 8 nucleotides matching TRBD1. The CDR3 loop spans 13 amino acids. V lost 7 bases and J lost 7; bases outside the gene matches: 9. Looked up from germline, CDR1 is MNHEY and CDR2 is SVGAGI. The CDR3 bases are TGTGCCAGCAAAAGGACAGGGTGGGGGGAGCAGTACTTC. This encodes CASKRTGWGEQYF.

V gene TRBV28 combines with J gene TRBJ1-5; D call uncertain. CDR1 is MDHEN and CDR2 is SYDVKM in the germline V gene. This CDR3 comprises 14 residues. The V end was cut by 2 bases, the J end by 6 bases, with 11 bases between. The CDR3 DNA sequence: TGTGCCAGCAGTTTAGGGAGAGGAAGTCAGCCCCAGCATTTT. It yields the protein CASSLGRGSQPQHF.

This chain uses TRBV2 with TRBJ1-3, with 7 bases identical to TRBD1. Germline V gene data show CDR1 as SNHLY and CDR2 as FYNNEI. J gave up 0 bases and V 7 bases, and 9 bases lay outside the gene matches. CDR3 length: 16 residues. CDR3 loop: CASTEMWDSSGNTIYF. Here the CDR3 DNA reads TGTGCCAGCACCGAAATGTGGGACAGCTCTGGAAACACCATATATTTT. Variable domain in full (rest from reference TRBV2 and TRBJ1-3): EPEVTQTPSHQVTQMGQEVILRCVPISNHLYFYWYRQILGQKVEFLVSFYNNEISEKSEIFDDQFSVERPDGSNFTLKIRSTKLEDSAMYFCASTEMWDSSGNTIYFGEGSWLTVV.

The rearrangement joins TRBV4-2 to TRBJ2-7; tentatively, D is TRBD2 (6 bases). The CDR3 is 14 residues long. The V end was cut by 6 bases, the J end by 4 bases, with 16 bases between. CDR1 and CDR2 from the germline V gene are LGHNA and YNFKEQ. CDR3 protein: CASSPDPGDYEQYF. CDR3 DNA sequence: TGTGCCAGCAGTCCAGACCCGGGGGATTACGAGCAGTACTTC.

A remark on this clone: A read error may account for a junction end that differs from germline. The V call is TRBV6-5, the J call TRBJ1-2, with a tentative D call TRBD1 (6 bases). Germline V gene data show CDR1 as MNHEY and CDR2 as SVGAGI. This CDR3 contains 11 residues. Written as DNA, the CDR3 is TGTGCCAGCAGCCCGCCGCCGGGACATCTCTTC. Its translation: CASSPPPGHLF.

This clone has more than one count but fewer than ten. The chain employs TRBV28 and TRBJ1-6; the D is unclear. V was clipped by 3 bases and J by 7 bases, with 13 bases between them. The CDR3 sequence is 15 residues long. Germline values: CDR1 MDHEN, CDR2 SYDVKM. CDR3 DNA: TGTGCCAGCAGTTTCCCAGCGGCTCCCAATTCACCCCTCCACTTT. It specifies CASSFPAAPNSPLHF.